The T cell receptor (beta chain) described here comes from a study of blood T cells in healthy people across ages. CDR3 length equals 18 residues. Trimming took off 3 bases at V and 0 bases at J, with 21 bases between the two ends. Germline CDR1 reads MDHEN; CDR2 reads SYDVKM. This clonotype came up many times. Primers used in a second PCR of roughly 7 to 12 cycles were a sample-barcoded 5' primer and a J-beta primer mix. Each CDR3 protein is one row after TCRdb ran MiXCR on the 5' RACE reads. This table holds approximately 900,000 distinct CDR3 sequences, almost 30% found once. The sample also formed part of further work on T cells of mothers and their children. As reported in that work: Nine systemically healthy Caucasian donors: three mothers, six children. Thymic selection shapes TCR recombination output similarly in related and unrelated pairs. Related mother-child pairs showed slightly, non-significantly higher overlap than unrelated pairs.

The origin of this receptor is a woman between 40 and 55 years old in good health. The chain combines TRBV28 with TRBJ2-7; D is perhaps TRBD1 or TRBD2 (7 bases each). Source material: blood. CDR3: CASSFPGRGLISSYEQYF. The CDR3 nucleotides are TGTGCCAGCAGTTTCCCGGGGAGGGGGCTTATCAGCTCCTACGAGCAGTACTTC.